This T cell receptor beta chain appears in the sequencing data of a study of cytomegalovirus exposure and HLA in healthy donors. Vbeta (60) and Jbeta (13) primers were used in the PCR. Sequencing used immunoSEQ multiplex PCR; TCRdb keeps in-frame clones, though not all of them. The table has approximately 64,000 clones, roughly 80% seen once; the top ten hold 5%. The CDR3 totals 14 residues. The V gene lost 5 bases and the J gene lost 3 bases, with 11 bases spanning the gap. Germline values: CDR1 SEHNR, CDR2 FQNEAQ (reference sequence). Donors sampled were nominally healthy, though unrecorded immune exposures were likely.

The sequence was obtained from a male donor in good health and CMV-seropositive. The sequencing input was PBMCs. The V call is TRBV7-9, the J call TRBJ1-3; a weak D match, TRBD1 (6 bases). The CDR3 DNA reads TGTGCCAGCAGCGTAAGGGGGAGTGGAAACACCATATATTTT. Residues: CASSVRGSGNTIYF.